The text below deals with one T cell receptor beta chain. In the source study's methods: The authors estimated nucleated cell counts from reference gene primer amplification. Generated by immunoSEQ multiplex PCR, the TCRdb table keeps only in-frame clones and is missing some. V and J calls and clone size are those listed in that table; D and trimming were worked out from the DNA. Altogether 40,000 to 55,000 clones are present, roughly 90% being singletons, with the ten largest covering more than 5.5%. The CDR3 covers 14 residues. Looked up from germline, CDR1 is LGHNA and CDR2 is YNFKEQ. Trimming removed 6 bases from V and 5 bases from J; junction bases left unmatched: 2. The source of the sample is a study of blood T cell repertoires in COVID-19. Whole-study context: Sites across the United States, Italy and Spain contributed samples from acute and convalescent COVID-19. In each case, the material was cDNA or gDNA derived from T cells, B-cell-depleted T cells, or PBMCs.

Sequencing was carried out using peripheral blood. The sequence came from a human donor in a cohort sampled during active COVID-19. The chain is built from TRBV4-2 and TRBJ2-1, with 12 bases identical to TRBD2. The CDR3 reads CASRRLAGDNEQFF. In DNA form, the CDR3 reads TGTGCCAGCAGGAGACTAGCGGGAGACAATGAGCAGTTCTTC.